This is a list of T cell receptor beta chains from one sample in a study of glioma-infiltrating T cells. TCRdb processed the multiplex PCR reads anew with MiXCR; each CDR3 protein has one entry. The sample holds fewer than 500,000 distinct CDR3 sequences, roughly 41% seen once. Specimen: glioma tissue, nonneoplastic brain tissue, or PBMCs (not recorded which). These receptors originate from a human donor with low-grade glioma or glioblastoma, undergoing nonglioma brain surgery, or in good health (not recorded which). CDR3s include the opening cysteine and the closing phenylalanine or tryptophan. The D gene is left open where the match is weak. Clone size, where shown, is once, few, many, or a class for clones that have expanded.

>TRBD1|TRBV4-1|TRBJ1-3|16|-
CASSQDRGKSGNTIYF
TGCGCCAGCAGCCAAGACAGGGGGAAATCTGGAAACACCATATATTTT
>-|TRBV19|TRBJ2-5|13|few
CASSREMEETQYF
TGTGCCAGTAGCCGGGAGATGGAAGAGACCCAGTACTTC
>TRBD1|TRBV7-6|TRBJ1-1|13|few
CASSYYRGFEAFF
TGTGCCAGCAGCTATTACAGGGGATTTGAAGCTTTCTTT
>-|TRBV2|TRBJ2-1|14|few
CASSEWARSGEQFF
TGTGCCAGCAGTGAATGGGCTAGATCGGGTGAGCAGTTCTTC
>-|TRBV12-3/TRBV12-4|TRBJ1-3|14|-
CASRKSRSGNTIYF
TGTGCCAGCAGGAAAAGCCGCTCTGGAAACACCATATATTTT
>-|TRBV19|TRBJ1-2|13|few
CASSIWQAYGYTF
TGTGCCAGTAGTATCTGGCAGGCCTATGGCTACACCTTC
>-|TRBV27|TRBJ2-7|13|many
CASSPASSYEQYF
TGTGCCAGCAGTCCGGCAAGCTCCTACGAGCAGTACTTC
>TRBD1|TRBV7-2|TRBJ2-5|17|few
CASSRPRTGEDGETQYF
TGTGCCAGCAGCAGGCCGAGGACAGGGGAGGATGGGGAGACCCAGTACTTC
>-|TRBV7-2|TRBJ2-1|15|-
CASSQTRVQYNEQFF
TGTGCCAGCAGCCAGACGCGGGTACAGTACAATGAGCAGTTCTTC
>-|TRBV7-6|TRBJ1-2|14|few
CASSLETGVYGYTF
TGTGCCAGCAGCTTAGAAACCGGGGTCTATGGCTACACCTTC
>TRBD2|TRBV6-1|TRBJ2-7|16|many
CASSLLAGGHLGEQYF
TGTGCCAGCAGTCTCCTAGCGGGAGGGCACTTGGGAGAGCAGTACTTC
>TRBD1|TRBV7-3|TRBJ2-1|17|-
CASSSDSSDRTGREQFF
TGTGCCAGCAGCTCGGATAGCTCAGACAGGACAGGCCGCGAGCAGTTCTTC
>-|TRBV12-3/TRBV12-4|TRBJ1-5|15|-
CASSPPGAGNQPQHF
TGTGCCAGCAGTCCCCCCGGCGCAGGCAATCAGCCCCAGCATTTT
>-|TRBV7-8|TRBJ2-5|14|-
CASSLQGTQETQYF
TGTGCCAGCAGCTTACAGGGAACCCAAGAGACCCAGTACTTC
>TRBD1|TRBV20-1|TRBJ1-5|18|-
CSARGGGQGHLSNQPQHF
TGCAGTGCTAGAGGAGGGGGACAGGGGCACCTTAGCAATCAGCCCCAGCATTTT
>-|TRBV2|TRBJ1-1|14|-
CASSSTMGDTEAFF
TGTGCCAGCAGTTCCACCATGGGGGACACTGAAGCTTTCTTT
>-|TRBV7-9|TRBJ2-3|13|many
CASSFIRTDTQYF
TGTGCCAGCAGCTTTATTCGCACAGATACGCAGTATTTT
>-|TRBV5-1|TRBJ2-3|13|few
CASSISSADTQYF
TGCGCCAGCAGCATATCTAGCGCAGATACGCAGTATTTT
>-|TRBV5-6|TRBJ1-6|16|-
CASSSLGFSYNSPLHF
TGTGCCAGCAGCTCCCTCGGGTTCTCCTATAATTCACCCCTCCACTTT
>-|TRBV7-2|TRBJ2-7|12|few
CASRIQGYEQYF
TGTGCCAGCAGAATACAGGGCTACGAGCAGTACTTC
>-|TRBV28|TRBJ2-2|13|few
CASSSGPTGELFF
TGTGCCAGCAGTTCCGGACCCACCGGGGAGCTGTTTTTT
>TRBD1|TRBV12-5|TRBJ1-1|16|-
CASGLVLGTGYTEAFF
TGTGCTAGTGGTTTGGTACTTGGGACAGGGTACACTGAAGCTTTCTTT
>-|TRBV24-1|TRBJ2-2|18|-
CATSDIGQGLSNTGELFF
TGTGCCACCAGTGATATCGGGCAGGGCTTATCGAACACCGGGGAGCTGTTTTTT
>TRBD2|TRBV28|TRBJ2-1|17|-
CASTFRLAGSSYNEQFF
TGTGCCAGCACCTTCAGACTAGCCGGGAGTTCCTACAATGAGCAGTTCTTC
>-|TRBV7-9|TRBJ1-5|13|-
CASSLRGHQPQHF
TGTGCCAGCAGCTTGAGGGGACATCAGCCCCAGCATTTT
>TRBD2|TRBV6-1|TRBJ2-1|16|many
CASSVTSGRSYNEQFF
TGTGCCAGCAGTGTAACTAGCGGGAGGAGCTACAATGAGCAGTTCTTC
>-|TRBV27|TRBJ1-5|15|few
CASSLGRPLNRPQHF
TGTGCCAGCAGTTTGGGACGGCCCTTGAATCGGCCCCAGCATTTT
>TRBD1|TRBV20-1|TRBJ1-1|15|once
CSVGTGGLMNTEAFF
TGCAGTGTCGGGACAGGGGGCCTCATGAACACTGAAGCTTTCTTT
>-|TRBV5-4|TRBJ1-1|11|-
CASGLNTEASF
TGTGCCAGCGGTCTGAACACTGAAGCTTCCTTT
>-|TRBV19|TRBJ2-1|14|few
CASSPGLVANEQFF
TGTGCCAGCAGCCCGGGACTCGTTGCCAATGAGCAGTTCTTC
>TRBD2|TRBV20-1|TRBJ2-7|13|many
CSASGRATYEQYF
TGCAGTGCTAGCGGGAGGGCTACCTACGAGCAGTACTTC
>-|TRBV20-1|TRBJ2-1|13|-
CSAGTPSYNEQFF
TGCAGTGCCGGGACCCCCTCCTACAATGAGCAGTTCTTC
>-|TRBV20-1|TRBJ1-5|16|many
CSARDLRDNVNQPQHF
TGCAGTGCTAGAGATCTGAGGGACAACGTAAATCAGCCCCAGCATTTT
>TRBD2|TRBV20-1|TRBJ2-1|14|-
CSVVAGGTYNEQFF
TGCAGTGTAGTTGCGGGAGGGACCTACAATGAGCAGTTCTTC
>TRBD2|TRBV20-1|TRBJ2-7|15|few
CSARDRSGDPYEQYF
TGCAGTGCTAGAGATCGAAGCGGGGACCCCTACGAGCAGTACTTC
>-|TRBV2|TRBJ1-1|12|-
CAAGTLNTEAFF
TGTGCTGCAGGGACACTAAACACTGAAGCTTTCTTT
>TRBD1|TRBV30|TRBJ2-3|14|-
CAWRGDRVPDTQYF
TGTGCCTGGAGGGGGGACAGGGTCCCAGATACGCAGTATTTT
>TRBD2|TRBV27|TRBJ2-3|16|-
CASSTRLATSTDTQYF
TGTGCCAGCAGTACGCGACTAGCGACTAGCACAGATACGCAGTATTTT
>-|TRBV4-3|TRBJ2-3|17|-
CASSQDTGTEGTDTQYF
TGCGCCAGCAGCCAAGATACCGGTACCGAAGGGACAGATACGCAGTATTTT
>TRBD2|TRBV28|TRBJ2-2|18|few
CASSLGTSGNEFTGELFF
TGTGCCAGCAGCCTCGGGACTAGCGGGAATGAGTTCACCGGGGAGCTGTTTTTT
>TRBD1|TRBV15|TRBJ2-4|16|-
CATSLPLGDRRNIQYF
TGTGCCACCAGCCTCCCTCTGGGGGACAGGCGGAACATTCAGTACTTC
>TRBD1|TRBV28|TRBJ1-2|15|few
CASSLSDRGSYGYTF
TGTGCCAGCAGTTTATCCGACAGGGGTAGCTATGGCTACACCTTC
>-|TRBV28|TRBJ1-1|13|many
CASSVRGDTEAFF
TGTGCCAGCAGCGTGAGAGGGGACACTGAAGCTTTCTTT
>TRBD2|TRBV7-8|TRBJ2-1|21|-
CASSPRRSGRTNVMGYNEQFF
TGTGCCAGCAGCCCTCGTAGAAGCGGGAGAACGAATGTAATGGGCTACAATGAGCAGTTCTTC
>TRBD2|TRBV4-2|TRBJ2-7|19|few
CASSRQERSGSFDHYEQYF
TGTGCCAGCAGCCGTCAGGAGAGGAGCGGGAGTTTCGACCACTACGAGCAGTACTTC
>TRBD1|TRBV27|TRBJ2-7|16|-
CASSPARDRITYEQYF
TGTGCCAGCAGTCCCGCCCGGGACAGAATTACCTACGAGCAGTACTTC
>-|TRBV20-1|TRBJ1-5|12|-
CSAGDKNQPQHF
TGCAGTGCTGGGGACAAAAATCAGCCCCAGCATTTT
>TRBD1|TRBV27|TRBJ2-5|16|many
CASSPTTGRDQETQYF
TGTGCCAGCAGTCCAACGACAGGGCGAGACCAAGAGACCCAGTACTTC
>-|TRBV11-2|TRBJ2-1|16|once
CASSFRADRSFNEQFF
TGTGCCAGCAGCTTCCGAGCGGACCGCTCCTTCAATGAGCAGTTCTTC
>-|TRBV5-4|TRBJ2-3|14|-
CASSILGELDTQYF
TGTGCCAGCAGCATACTCGGGGAGTTGGATACGCAGTATTTT
>TRBD1|TRBV4-2|TRBJ2-5|16|-
CASSQGGQGASETQYF
TGTGCCAGCAGCCAAGGTGGACAGGGGGCCTCTGAGACCCAGTACTTC
>TRBD2|TRBV7-2|TRBJ2-7|16|many
CASSTQTSGGVYEQYF
TGTGCCAGCAGCACCCAGACTAGCGGGGGAGTTTACGAGCAGTACTTC
>-|TRBV20-1|TRBJ2-3|15|many
CSARGDRGGPDTQYF
TGCAGTGCTAGAGGAGATCGGGGAGGCCCAGATACGCAGTATTTT